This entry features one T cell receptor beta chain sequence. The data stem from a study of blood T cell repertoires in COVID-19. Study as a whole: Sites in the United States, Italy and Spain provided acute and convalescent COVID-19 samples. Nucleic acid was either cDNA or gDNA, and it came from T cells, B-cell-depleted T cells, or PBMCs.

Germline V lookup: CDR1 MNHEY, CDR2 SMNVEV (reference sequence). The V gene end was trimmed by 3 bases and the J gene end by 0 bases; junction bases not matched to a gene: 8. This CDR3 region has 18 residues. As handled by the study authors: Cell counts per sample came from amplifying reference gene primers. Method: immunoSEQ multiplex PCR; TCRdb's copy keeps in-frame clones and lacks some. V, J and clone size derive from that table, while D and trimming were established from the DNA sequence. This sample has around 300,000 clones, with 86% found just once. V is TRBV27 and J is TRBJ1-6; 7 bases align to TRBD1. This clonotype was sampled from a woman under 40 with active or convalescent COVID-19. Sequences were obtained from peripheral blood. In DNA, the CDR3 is TGTGCCAGCAGTTTCTGGCAGGGGGACCCCTCCTATAATTCACCCCTCCACTTT. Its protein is CASSFWQGDPSYNSPLHF.